The present entry profiles one T cell receptor beta chain with its context. Many counts were recorded for this clonotype. Its antigen specificity is not known. No much larger clonotype is one base removed from it; base qualities were not supplied. V and J are truncated by 2 bases and 6 bases respectively, leaving an intervening sequence of 11 bases. The CDR3, from cysteine to phenylalanine, totals 15 residues. CDR3 DNA only is kept here, 45 bases in frame from base 1. In the germline V gene, CDR1 corresponds to SNHLY and CDR2 to FYNNEI. This sample was included in a study of CD8 T cells in ankylosing spondylitis (dated by TCRdb to the late 2010s). A note on the overall study: T cell receptor beta repertoires were profiled in healthy donors and ankylosing spondylitis patients so that disease-linked TCR variants could be found. The full study cohort comprised 20 to 30 ankylosing spondylitis patients and 85 to 120 healthy donors. Peripheral blood was sampled, and synovial fluid was also collected from ankylosing spondylitis patients. The investigation overall reported the following: A CD8+ phenotype was shown by the disease-linked clones, which were found at relatively low frequencies in peripheral blood. Some motif variants were previously reported in synovial fluid and blood of reactive arthritis patients, suggesting common disease-initiation mechanisms. Blood from ankylosing spondylitis patients appeared to be characterized by a TCR beta motif made up of under ten highly homologous amino acid variants. The disease-linked clones were reported as significantly enriched in matched synovial fluid samples from ankylosing spondylitis patients.

The instrument was an Illumina HiSeq 2500. Quantitative 5'-RACE with molecular barcodes was the method used to prepare the TCR beta libraries. The authors' analysis ran thus. A new computational method, built on a probabilistic model of VDJ rearrangement, was used to identify disease-linked TCR variants. The raw public reads went through TCRdb reprocessing: fastp at Q25, MiXCR clone calling, in-frame beta chains kept. Each CDR3 protein appears once, grouped with its most common genes and DNA. These V and J calls are TCRdb output, not the study's own analysis. The sample table lists some 130,000 distinct CDR3 sequences, about 7% of them with a count of one. The ten largest clones take up approximately 13% of the sample.

Specimen: blood, either unsorted or a sorted T cell fraction (not recorded which). The chain employs TRBV2 and TRBJ1-6; a tentative D match to TRBD1 spans 5 bases. The receptor was derived from a female donor with ankylosing spondylitis or in good health (not recorded which). The sequenced DNA is TGTGCCAGCAGTGAATTGTGGCAGGGTAATTCACCCCTCCACTTT. It codes for CASSELWQGNSPLHF.